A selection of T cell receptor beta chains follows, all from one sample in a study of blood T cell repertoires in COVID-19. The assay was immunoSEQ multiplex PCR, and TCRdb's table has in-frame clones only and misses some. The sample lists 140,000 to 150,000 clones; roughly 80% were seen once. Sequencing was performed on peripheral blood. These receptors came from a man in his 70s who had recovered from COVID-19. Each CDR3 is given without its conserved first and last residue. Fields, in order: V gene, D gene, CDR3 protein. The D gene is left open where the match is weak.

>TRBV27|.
ASSLFRSQPQH
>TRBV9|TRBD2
ASSGLAGDNEQF
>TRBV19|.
ASSGQTGFNQPQH
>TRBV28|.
ASSLIAYEQY
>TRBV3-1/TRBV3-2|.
ASADTGELF
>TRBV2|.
ASSQGLGGVQPQH
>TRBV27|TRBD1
ASSDPGRTGKNIQY
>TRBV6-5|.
ASAFLGEQY
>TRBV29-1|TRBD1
SVEATGGVEQY
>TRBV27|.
ASLGQPNTEAF
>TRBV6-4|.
ASSLQALADSTDTQY
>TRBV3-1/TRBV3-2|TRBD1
ASSQEWGKGARSGANVLT
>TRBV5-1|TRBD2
ASSRSGAGSYEQY
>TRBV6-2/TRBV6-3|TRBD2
ASSSIPGTSGGSYNEQF
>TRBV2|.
ASSRDIQETQY
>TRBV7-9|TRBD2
ASSLVLAGGYNEQF
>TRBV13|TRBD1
ASSRGQGESGANVLT
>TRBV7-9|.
ASSLGSSYGYT
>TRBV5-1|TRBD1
ASSERGRGTGELF
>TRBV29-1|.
SVDPEAAHYGYT
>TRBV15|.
ATSRDRGYGYT
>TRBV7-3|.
ASSPSGGTDTQY
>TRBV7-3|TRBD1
ASSGDSSNTGELF
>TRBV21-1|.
ASSPLEQY
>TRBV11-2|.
ASSLEGGKGNEQF
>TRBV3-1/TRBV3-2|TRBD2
ASSQGTSGRTDTQY
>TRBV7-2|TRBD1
ASSLGQGRDTQY
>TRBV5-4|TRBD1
ASSSGQGGYGYT
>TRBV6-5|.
ASSNRDSHTQY
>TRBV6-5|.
ASSYSSDSAPYGYT
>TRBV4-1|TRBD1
ASSHSRDRARYYGYT
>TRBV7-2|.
ASSKGEGYT
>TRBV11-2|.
ASSLGGSYEQY
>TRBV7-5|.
ARSPQSYEQY
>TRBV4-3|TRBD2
ASSPSLAGAIRGELF
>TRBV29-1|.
SVSDSSYEQY